The rows below give T cell receptor beta chains drawn from one sample of a study of Graves' ophthalmopathy and Graves' hyperthyroidism. Each CDR3 protein is one row after TCRdb ran MiXCR on the multiplex PCR reads. The profile shows roughly 610,000 distinct CDR3 sequences, 22% of them singletons. Specimen: peripheral blood. The receptors shown here come from a woman aged 18-29 years with stable Graves' hyperthyroidism. Some clones in this sample may be carry-over from other donors' samples. CDR3s include the opening cysteine and the closing phenylalanine or tryptophan. The D gene is left open where the match is weak. Expanded clones are given a class, and other clones once, few, many or no size at all.

d_call: TRBD2; v_call: TRBV24-1; j_call: TRBJ2-5; clone_size: NA; cdr3_nt: TGTGCCACCAGTGATAAACTAGCGGCAATGGAGACCCAGTACTTC; cdr3_aa: CATSDKLAAMETQYF
d_call: NA; v_call: TRBV12-3/TRBV12-4; j_call: TRBJ2-7; clone_size: NA; cdr3_nt: TGTGCCAGCAGTTCTCGCGGACAAACCTACGAGCAGTACTTC; cdr3_aa: CASSSRGQTYEQYF
d_call: TRBD1; v_call: TRBV5-1; j_call: TRBJ1-5; clone_size: NA; cdr3_nt: TGCGCCAGCAGCTTGGATACAGGGGGCCGACAGCCCCAGCATTTT; cdr3_aa: CASSLDTGGRQPQHF
d_call: NA; v_call: TRBV27; j_call: TRBJ1-5; clone_size: NA; cdr3_nt: TGTGCCAGCAGGATAGCGGGGGCCGATCAGCCCCAGCATTTT; cdr3_aa: CASRIAGADQPQHF
d_call: TRBD2; v_call: TRBV20-1; j_call: TRBJ2-7; clone_size: NA; cdr3_nt: TGCAGTGCTAGACCCTCGGGACTATACCTATACGAGCAGTACTTC; cdr3_aa: CSARPSGLYLYEQYF
d_call: TRBD1; v_call: TRBV5-1; j_call: TRBJ1-6; clone_size: many; cdr3_nt: TGCGCCAGCAGCTTGGGGACAGGGAATAATTCACCCCTCCACTTT; cdr3_aa: CASSLGTGNNSPLHF
d_call: TRBD1; v_call: TRBV20-1; j_call: TRBJ1-1; clone_size: many; cdr3_nt: TGCAGGTTACAGGGGGTTATTGACACTGAAGCTTTCTTT; cdr3_aa: CRLQGVIDTEAFF
d_call: NA; v_call: TRBV6-5; j_call: TRBJ1-6; clone_size: many; cdr3_nt: TGTGCCAGCAGTTACTTTGGAGAGGTGTCACCCCTCCACTTT; cdr3_aa: CASSYFGEVSPLHF
d_call: NA; v_call: TRBV6-1; j_call: TRBJ1-1; clone_size: many; cdr3_nt: TGTGCCAGCAGTGAAGCCGGGCAACAGGGAAGCGCTGAAGCTTTCTTT; cdr3_aa: CASSEAGQQGSAEAFF
d_call: NA; v_call: TRBV12-3/TRBV12-4; j_call: TRBJ2-7; clone_size: many; cdr3_nt: TGTGCCAGCAGTTACGCCCACAGGGTCTACGAGCAGTACTTC; cdr3_aa: CASSYAHRVYEQYF
d_call: TRBD1; v_call: TRBV28; j_call: TRBJ1-5; clone_size: many; cdr3_nt: TGTGCCAGCAGCTCACAGGGGGCGGTAAATCAGCCCCAGCATTTT; cdr3_aa: CASSSQGAVNQPQHF
d_call: NA; v_call: TRBV7-2; j_call: TRBJ2-2; clone_size: many; cdr3_nt: TGTGCCAGCAGCTTAGCAACGTACACCGGGGAGCTGTTTTTT; cdr3_aa: CASSLATYTGELFF
d_call: TRBD1; v_call: TRBV28; j_call: TRBJ1-1; clone_size: NA; cdr3_nt: TGTGCCAGCAGCACGAGGACAGGGGAGGAAGCTTTCTTT; cdr3_aa: CASSTRTGEEAFF
d_call: NA; v_call: TRBV12-3/TRBV12-4; j_call: TRBJ2-3; clone_size: NA; cdr3_nt: TGTGCCAGCAGTTTCTGGGATGGTCGGGATACGCAGTATTTT; cdr3_aa: CASSFWDGRDTQYF
d_call: NA; v_call: TRBV15; j_call: TRBJ2-5; clone_size: NA; cdr3_nt: TGTGCCACCAGCACGACACCCGCAGGGAAGTGGGAGACCCAGTACTTC; cdr3_aa: CATSTTPAGKWETQYF
d_call: NA; v_call: TRBV28; j_call: TRBJ2-7; clone_size: many; cdr3_nt: TGTGCCAGCTGCTTTTCGGGGGGCGCGGACGAGCAGTACTTC; cdr3_aa: CASCFSGGADEQYF
d_call: NA; v_call: TRBV6-1; j_call: TRBJ1-2; clone_size: NA; cdr3_nt: TGTGCCAGCCGGACGGAAATCTATGGCTACACCTTC; cdr3_aa: CASRTEIYGYTF
d_call: NA; v_call: TRBV6-2/TRBV6-3; j_call: TRBJ2-7; clone_size: once; cdr3_nt: TGTGCCAGCAGTTACTCAGACCGCCCAGACTCTAGTACCTACGAGCAGTACTTC; cdr3_aa: CASSYSDRPDSSTYEQYF
d_call: NA; v_call: TRBV6-1; j_call: TRBJ2-7; clone_size: many; cdr3_nt: TGTGCCAGCAGTGTCGACAGAGGGTACTACGAGCAGTACTTC; cdr3_aa: CASSVDRGYYEQYF
d_call: NA; v_call: TRBV12-3/TRBV12-4; j_call: TRBJ2-5; clone_size: few; cdr3_nt: TGTGCCAGCAGTGGGACCCCTGCGGGGGAGACCCAGTACTTC; cdr3_aa: CASSGTPAGETQYF
d_call: NA; v_call: TRBV7-2; j_call: TRBJ2-5; clone_size: many; cdr3_nt: TGTGCCAGCAGCTGGGCAGAACAAGAGACCCAGTACTTC; cdr3_aa: CASSWAEQETQYF
d_call: TRBD1; v_call: TRBV4-1; j_call: TRBJ2-3; clone_size: NA; cdr3_nt: TGCGCCAGCAGCCAACCACGACAGGGAGTAGCAGATACGCAGTATTTT; cdr3_aa: CASSQPRQGVADTQYF
d_call: TRBD1; v_call: TRBV28; j_call: TRBJ2-5; clone_size: NA; cdr3_nt: TGTGCCAGCAGTCCTCTCGAGACAGGGGGCCCAGAGACCCAGTACTTC; cdr3_aa: CASSPLETGGPETQYF
d_call: NA; v_call: TRBV6-2/TRBV6-3; j_call: TRBJ1-1; clone_size: NA; cdr3_nt: TGTGCCAGCAGTTACTCGAAAAGCCAGGGTAGGAGGACTGAAGCTTTCTTT; cdr3_aa: CASSYSKSQGRRTEAFF
d_call: NA; v_call: TRBV6-1; j_call: TRBJ1-3; clone_size: many; cdr3_nt: TGTGCCAGCACCGGTGGGGTTTCTGGAAACACCATATATTTT; cdr3_aa: CASTGGVSGNTIYF
d_call: NA; v_call: TRBV15; j_call: TRBJ1-4; clone_size: NA; cdr3_nt: TGTGCCACCAGCAGAGATCGGGACCTCGGGGAAAAACTGTTTTTT; cdr3_aa: CATSRDRDLGEKLFF
d_call: TRBD1; v_call: TRBV6-1; j_call: TRBJ1-1; clone_size: once; cdr3_nt: TGTGCCAGCAGTGAAGGGGGACAGGGGGCGTTTGAAGCTTTCTTT; cdr3_aa: CASSEGGQGAFEAFF
d_call: NA; v_call: TRBV20-1; j_call: TRBJ2-3; clone_size: few; cdr3_nt: TGCAGTGCTAGGGAGGGGGGACTCCTCGGCACAGATACGCAGTATTTT; cdr3_aa: CSAREGGLLGTDTQYF
d_call: NA; v_call: TRBV12-3/TRBV12-4; j_call: TRBJ2-5; clone_size: many; cdr3_nt: TGTGCCAGCAGTCCCCGTAAGCGAGAGACCCAGTACTTC; cdr3_aa: CASSPRKRETQYF
d_call: NA; v_call: TRBV6-2/TRBV6-3; j_call: TRBJ2-7; clone_size: many; cdr3_nt: TGTGCCAGCAGTACGACAGCGCGACCCTACGAGCAGTACTTC; cdr3_aa: CASSTTARPYEQYF
d_call: NA; v_call: TRBV12-3/TRBV12-4; j_call: TRBJ1-1; clone_size: NA; cdr3_nt: TGTGCCAGCAGTTTTCTAGGGGCTCCTGTGAACACTGAAGCTTTCTTT; cdr3_aa: CASSFLGAPVNTEAFF
d_call: NA; v_call: TRBV28; j_call: TRBJ1-6; clone_size: many; cdr3_nt: TGTGCCAGCAGTTTGCCGAGGGTTGGGGGTTCACCCCTCCACTTT; cdr3_aa: CASSLPRVGGSPLHF
d_call: NA; v_call: TRBV7-2; j_call: TRBJ2-7; clone_size: many; cdr3_nt: TGTGCCAGCACCGATGCCAGCTCCTACGAGCAGTACTTC; cdr3_aa: CASTDASSYEQYF
d_call: TRBD1; v_call: TRBV2; j_call: TRBJ1-5; clone_size: many; cdr3_nt: TGTGCCAGCAGTGAACAGGGGGCTTTTCAGCCCCAGCATTTT; cdr3_aa: CASSEQGAFQPQHF
d_call: NA; v_call: TRBV11-1; j_call: TRBJ1-5; clone_size: NA; cdr3_nt: TGTGCCAGCAGCTCACAAGGGCCCCAGCATTTT; cdr3_aa: CASSSQGPQHF
d_call: NA; v_call: TRBV2; j_call: TRBJ1-2; clone_size: many; cdr3_nt: TGTGCCAGCAGTGCCGGGACCGATTATTATGGCTACACCTTC; cdr3_aa: CASSAGTDYYGYTF
d_call: NA; v_call: TRBV10-3; j_call: TRBJ2-7; clone_size: many; cdr3_nt: TGTGCCATCAGTGAGTCGAAGGGTTCCGAGCAGTACTTC; cdr3_aa: CAISESKGSEQYF
d_call: NA; v_call: TRBV7-8; j_call: TRBJ1-1; clone_size: few; cdr3_nt: TGTGCCAGCAGCTCATCCGGACAGAACACTGAAGCTTTCTTT; cdr3_aa: CASSSSGQNTEAFF
d_call: NA; v_call: TRBV6-2/TRBV6-3; j_call: TRBJ1-2; clone_size: few; cdr3_nt: TGTGCCAGCAGTTACGGGACGACCGGTGGCTACACCTTC; cdr3_aa: CASSYGTTGGYTF
d_call: TRBD2; v_call: TRBV9; j_call: TRBJ2-5; clone_size: many; cdr3_nt: TGTGCCAGCAGCCTCACCCGCGGGGGGCGCGGGGAGACCCAGTACTTC; cdr3_aa: CASSLTRGGRGETQYF
d_call: TRBD1; v_call: TRBV6-5; j_call: TRBJ1-2; clone_size: many; cdr3_nt: TGTGCCAGCAGTTACTCAGGGGGCGGTGGCTACACCTTC; cdr3_aa: CASSYSGGGGYTF
d_call: NA; v_call: TRBV20-1; j_call: TRBJ1-2; clone_size: few; cdr3_nt: TGCAGTGCTAGAGAGACGTCGCCCCCTGGCTACACCTTC; cdr3_aa: CSARETSPPGYTF
d_call: NA; v_call: TRBV27; j_call: TRBJ1-5; clone_size: many; cdr3_nt: TGTGCCAGCAGTTCGATACAAGATCAGCCCCAGCATTTT; cdr3_aa: CASSSIQDQPQHF
d_call: TRBD1; v_call: TRBV11-2; j_call: TRBJ2-2; clone_size: few; cdr3_nt: TGTGCCAGCAGCCCGGGGACAGTGGGTACCGGGGAGCTGTTTTTT; cdr3_aa: CASSPGTVGTGELFF
d_call: NA; v_call: TRBV11-2; j_call: TRBJ1-2; clone_size: many; cdr3_nt: TGTGCCAGCAGCTTAGAACCCACCCCTTATTATGGCTACACCTTC; cdr3_aa: CASSLEPTPYYGYTF
d_call: NA; v_call: TRBV27; j_call: TRBJ2-2; clone_size: many; cdr3_nt: TGTGCCAGCAGTTTCGCGATGAACACCGGGGAGCTGTTTTTT; cdr3_aa: CASSFAMNTGELFF
d_call: NA; v_call: TRBV6-4; j_call: TRBJ1-2; clone_size: many; cdr3_nt: TGTGACAGTTCTTATGGCTACACCTTC; cdr3_aa: CDSSYGYTF
d_call: NA; v_call: TRBV20-1; j_call: TRBJ2-7; clone_size: many; cdr3_nt: TGCAGTGCTAGAGTAGGGAGCGAGCAGTACTTC; cdr3_aa: CSARVGSEQYF
d_call: NA; v_call: TRBV2; j_call: TRBJ2-7; clone_size: NA; cdr3_nt: TGTGCCATAGTCCGCGTGAACGAGCAGTACTTC; cdr3_aa: CAIVRVNEQYF
d_call: NA; v_call: TRBV5-5; j_call: TRBJ2-7; clone_size: many; cdr3_nt: TGTGCCAGCAGCGCCGGGTCGGGTTCTCCCTACGAGCAGTACTTC; cdr3_aa: CASSAGSGSPYEQYF
d_call: TRBD1; v_call: TRBV11-2; j_call: TRBJ1-1; clone_size: few; cdr3_nt: TGTGCCAGCAGCTTAAGGTGGGGACAGGGAAACACTGAAGCTTTCTTT; cdr3_aa: CASSLRWGQGNTEAFF
d_call: NA; v_call: TRBV7-2; j_call: TRBJ2-5; clone_size: many; cdr3_nt: TGTGCCAGCAGCTCCGTCTTCGGCGCGTACCAAGAGACCCAGTACTTC; cdr3_aa: CASSSVFGAYQETQYF
d_call: NA; v_call: TRBV12-3/TRBV12-4; j_call: TRBJ1-5; clone_size: NA; cdr3_nt: TGTGCCAGCAGCCTCCACGAACAGCCCCAGCATTTT; cdr3_aa: CASSLHEQPQHF